Here is one T cell receptor (beta chain) with its context. Profiled with immunoSEQ multiplex PCR; TCRdb holds only in-frame clones, not every one. The table has about 110,000 clones, roughly 84% seen once. The sample is drawn from a study of blood T cell repertoires in COVID-19. The germline V gene has CDR1 SGHRS and CDR2 YFSETQ. The germline V and J ends were trimmed by 4 bases and 4 bases, with 21 bases remaining between them. The CDR3 spans 16 residues. The rearrangement links TRBV5-1 to TRBJ2-7; possible D gene TRBD1, 5 bases. Specimen: peripheral blood. The TCR was taken from a woman aged 40 to 55 with acute or convalescent COVID-19. The DNA for the CDR3 is TGCGCCAGCAGCCCGCAGGGAAATAATCCTACATACGAGCAGTACTTC. As protein: CASSPQGNNPTYEQYF.